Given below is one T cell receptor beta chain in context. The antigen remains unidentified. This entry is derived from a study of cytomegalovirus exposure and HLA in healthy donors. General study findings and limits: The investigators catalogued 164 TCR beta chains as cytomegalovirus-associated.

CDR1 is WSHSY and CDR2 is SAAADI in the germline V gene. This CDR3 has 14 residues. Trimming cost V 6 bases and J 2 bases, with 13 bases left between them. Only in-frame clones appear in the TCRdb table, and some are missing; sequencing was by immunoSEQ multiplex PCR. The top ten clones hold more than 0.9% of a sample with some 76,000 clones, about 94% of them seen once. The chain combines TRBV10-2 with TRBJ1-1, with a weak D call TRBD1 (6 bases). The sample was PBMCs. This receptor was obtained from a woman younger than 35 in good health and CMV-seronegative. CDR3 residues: CASRETGYNTEAFF. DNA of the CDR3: TGCGCCAGCAGGGAAACAGGGTATAACACTGAAGCTTTCTTT.